One sample yielded the 9 T cell receptor beta chains listed below, sequenced in a study of blood T cell repertoires in COVID-19 (dated by TCRdb to about 2020). Libraries came from the immunoSEQ multiplex PCR assay. TCRdb holds this immuneACCESS table with in-frame rearrangements only. Some clones are missing; in checked studies, unresolved V genes explain under half, and the rest has no known cause. This sample has 40,000 to 55,000 clones in its table, and approximately 84% of those were observed once. 2.5% of the sample is held by the ten biggest clonotypes. Material for sequencing was peripheral blood. Receptors originate from a man aged 45-65 years with acute or convalescent COVID-19.

This chain links TRBV5-6 with TRBJ1-4; possibly TRBD1 for D (6 bases). Germline CDR1 SGHDT, CDR2 YYEEEE. This CDR3 region has 15 residues. The V end was cut by 4 bases, the J end by 5 bases, with 15 bases between. In nucleotides, the CDR3 is TGTGCCAGCAGCCCCGACGGGGGGCAGAATGAAAAACTGTTTTTT. Translating gives CASSPDGGQNEKLFF.

The gene calls are TRBV5-6 and TRBJ2-4, with D perhaps TRBD1 (6 bases). Germline V gives CDR1 SGHDT, CDR2 YYEEEE. The CDR3 loop spans 14 amino acids. Trimming shortened V by 4 bases and J by 8 bases, and 16 bases separated the two germline ends. Here the CDR3 reads CASSRTAPGDIQYF. The CDR3 bases are TGTGCCAGCAGCCGGACAGCTCCCGGGGACATTCAGTACTTC.

The chain uses TRBV18 and TRBJ2-2; D possibly corresponds to TRBD1 (6 bases). The germline V gene has CDR1 KGHSH and CDR2 LQKENI. V was clipped by 4 bases and J by 1 base, with 10 bases between them. The length of the CDR3 is 15 residues. CDR3 residues: CASSRDIQNTGELFF. The CDR3 DNA reads TGTGCCAGCTCACGGGACATACAGAACACCGGGGAGCTGTTTTTT.

CDR3 protein: CASSRPSGRALGELFF. The CDR3 DNA sequence: TGCGCCAGCAGCCGCCCGAGCGGGAGGGCCCTCGGGGAGCTGTTTTTT. The V and J genes are TRBV4-1 and TRBJ2-2, with TRBD2 matching over 10 bases. CDR1 and CDR2 from the germline V gene are MGHRA and YSYEKL. The CDR3 covers 16 residues. Trimming at V came to 4 bases and at J to 7 bases, leaving 9 bases not matched to a gene.

The chain employs TRBV11-2 and TRBJ1-1; the D gene is possibly TRBD1 (5 bases). This CDR3 region has 14 residues. In germline, CDR1 is SGHAT, CDR2 FQNNGV. Trimming shortened V by 5 bases and J by 5 bases, and 15 bases separated the two germline ends. As DNA, the CDR3 is TGTGCCAGCAGCGCCAGGAGGGGTAGGACTGAAGCTTTCTTT. This encodes CASSARRGRTEAFF.

The chain combines TRBV13 with TRBJ1-1; TRBD1 might be the D (6 bases). CDR3 length equals 14 residues. Germline assignment: CDR1 PRHDT and CDR2 FYEKMQ (reference sequence). Trimming stripped 4 bases from V and 5 bases from J, with 14 bases between. CDR3 sequence reads: CASSSVGGWTEAFF. The CDR3 nucleotides are TGTGCCAGCAGCTCCGTTGGGGGCTGGACTGAAGCTTTCTTT.

The J gene is TRBJ2-3, the V gene TRBV15, with 9 bases that match TRBD1. J was trimmed by 2 bases and V by 5 bases; bases with no gene match: 5. The germline CDR1 and CDR2 sequences are LNHNV and YYDKDF (reference sequence). This CDR3 spans 15 amino acids. The DNA for the CDR3 is TGTGCCACCAGCGGGGGACAGGGAACCACAGATACGCAGTATTTT. The encoded protein is CATSGGQGTTDTQYF. The complete variable domain, with remaining parts taken from reference TRBV15 and TRBJ2-3, reads DAMVIQNPRYQVTQFGKPVTLSCSQTLNHNVMYWYQQKSSQAPKLLFHYYDKDFNNEADTPDNFQSRRPNTSFCFLDIRSPGLGDTAMYLCATSGGQGTTDTQYFGPGTRLTVL.

This sequence joins TRBV24-1 and TRBJ2-7; 8 bases line up with TRBD2. The germline V gene encodes CDR1 KGHDR and CDR2 SFDVKD. The ends lost 3 bases at V and 5 bases at J; junction bases unmatched: 14. The CDR3 has 17 amino acids. DNA of the CDR3: TGTGCCACCAGTGATCTAATGGTGAGCGGGAGAGGCGACGAGCAGTACTTC. It specifies CATSDLMVSGRGDEQYF.

This clone has only a few counts. The chain combines TRBV13 with TRBJ1-5; D perhaps matches TRBD1 (5 bases). The CDR3 consists of 15 residues. Germline V gene lookup returns CDR1 PRHDT and CDR2 FYEKMQ (reference sequence). Between the trimmed V and J ends, which lost 8 bases and 2 bases, there was a span of 16 bases. This CDR3 is CASSIFGGGNQPQHF. The CDR3 nucleotides are TGTGCCAGCTCTATATTCGGGGGAGGCAATCAGCCCCAGCATTTT.